One sample yielded the 12 T cell receptor beta chains listed below, sequenced in a study of T cells after yellow fever vaccination. TCRdb fed the 5' RACE reads into MiXCR, producing one record per CDR3 protein. The profile shows hundreds of thousands of distinct CDR3 sequences, about an eighth of them singletons. The sequencing used CD4+ T cells sorted from PBMCs, collected 15 days after the yellow fever booster vaccination. These receptors all stem from a man aged 18 to 35 who received the YFV17D yellow fever vaccine.

This clonotype was detected only a few times. V gene TRBV20-1 combines with J gene TRBJ2-2; 11 bases fit TRBD2. Trimming cost V 5 bases and J 5 bases; bases outside gene matches: 7. The CDR3 is 15 residues long. Germline lookup yields CDR1 DFQATT and CDR2 SNEGSKA (reference sequence). The CDR3 loop is CSADLAGGGTGELFF. The CDR3 region has the DNA TGCAGTGCTGACCTAGCGGGGGGCGGGACCGGGGAGCTGTTTTTT.

V and J are TRBV3-1 and TRBJ2-7; maybe TRBD2 (6 bases). V lost 0 bases and J lost 5, with 11 bases in between. The germline V gene encodes CDR1 LGHDT and CDR2 YNNKEL (reference sequence). The CDR3 is 14 amino acids. The CDR3 DNA reads TGTGCCAGCAGCCAAGATGCGGGGTCTCACGAGCAGTACGTC. It specifies CASSQDAGSHEQYV.

The V and J genes are TRBV6-5 and TRBJ2-5, with a possible D match to TRBD1 (6 bases). Trimming stripped 2 bases from V and 2 bases from J, with 9 bases between. There are 14 residues in the CDR3. In germline, CDR1 is MNHEY, CDR2 SVGAGI. The CDR3, as DNA: TGTGCCAGCAGTTACGAAACAGGGCAAGAGACCCAGTACTTC. Translation: CASSYETGQETQYF.

This clonotype appeared many times. The chain employs TRBV20-1 and TRBJ2-2; TRBD2 might be the D (5 bases). CDR1 and CDR2 (germline): DFQATT, SNEGSKA (reference sequence). The CDR3 contains 11 residues. The ends were cut back, 4 bases at V and 6 bases at J, with 6 bases in the middle. The CDR3 coding sequence is TGCAGTGCTACGAGGGCCGGGGAGCTGTTTTTT. Translated: CSATRAGELFF.

This clonotype occurred a few times. V gene TRBV15 combines with J gene TRBJ2-5; no firm D call. The CDR3 spans 13 residues. The V and J ends lost 0 bases and 5 bases respectively, with 7 bases between them. Germline assignment: CDR1 LNHNV and CDR2 YYDKDF (reference sequence). The CDR3 region is CATSRDIGETQYF. CDR3 nucleotide sequence: TGTGCCACCAGCAGAGACATCGGCGAGACCCAGTACTTC.

This clonotype appeared a few times. The gene calls are TRBV28 and TRBJ1-5, with no clear D. This CDR3 has 14 residues. Germline CDR1 reads MDHEN; CDR2 reads SYDVKM. V was cut by 8 bases and J by 1 base, with 12 bases left in between. The CDR3 loop reads CASHKRWSNQPQHF. In DNA, the CDR3 is TGTGCCAGCCACAAACGGTGGAGCAATCAGCCCCAGCATTTT.

The CDR3 sequence: CASPARQNTEAFF. The CDR3 DNA is TGCGCCAGCCCTGCGCGGCAGAACACTGAAGCTTTCTTT. The chain employs TRBV10-1 and TRBJ1-1, with unresolved D. Trimming left V 8 bases short and J 1 base short, with 11 bases between. Germline V lookup: CDR1 WNHNN, CDR2 SYGVQD (reference sequence). CDR3 size: 13 residues.

This clonotype has only a few counts. This rearrangement joins TRBV20-1 to TRBJ1-5, with D perhaps TRBD1 (5 bases). V lost 6 bases, J lost 1 base, and 13 bases lay in between. The CDR3 is 14 residues long. Germline V lookup: CDR1 DFQATT, CDR2 SNEGSKA (reference sequence). CDR3 loop: CSAQRGGSNQPQHF. The CDR3, as DNA: TGCAGTGCGCAACGGGGCGGGAGCAATCAGCCCCAGCATTTT.

To note about this clonotype: Being one base from a much bigger clone, this may be a read error. This chain uses TRBV6-5 with TRBJ1-2; D gene ambiguous. Trimming took 6 bases from V and 4 from J, leaving 18 bases between them. Germline CDR1 MNHEY, CDR2 SVGAGI. The CDR3 is made up of 15 amino acids. CDR3 sequence reads: CASSRRLGYAYGYTF. CDR3 nucleotides: TGTGCCAGCAGCCGCCGACTGGGATATGCCTATGGCTACACCTTC.

This clonotype was seen ten or more times. The chain has TRBV7-9 and TRBJ2-5; D tentatively fits TRBD1 or TRBD2 (6 bases each). The CDR3 covers 15 residues. V was shortened by 5 bases and J by 4 bases, with 17 bases between the two germline ends. CDR1 is SEHNR, CDR2 FQNEAQ, per germline (reference sequence). The CDR3 here is CASSIPRGPAETQYF. CDR3 nucleotides: TGTGCCAGCAGCATCCCACGGGGGCCCGCAGAGACCCAGTACTTC.

This clonotype was seen a handful of times. This chain connects TRBV5-1 to TRBJ2-3; 9 bases fit TRBD2. After removal of 1 base from V and 4 bases from J, the junction contained 4 bases not matched to a gene. Germline lookup yields CDR1 SGHRS and CDR2 YFSETQ. The CDR3 covers 15 residues. For the CDR3, the DNA is TGCGCCAGCAGCTTGTGGTCTAGCGGGGCAGATACGCAGTATTTT. The encoded protein is CASSLWSSGADTQYF.

In its sample, this clonotype was seen a few times. This chain joins TRBV19 and TRBJ2-4; D is possibly TRBD1 (6 bases). The CDR3 runs 14 residues. V lost 1 base to trimming and J lost 6 bases, with 10 bases between them. CDR1 and CDR2 from the germline V gene are LNHDA and SQIVND (reference sequence). The CDR3 coding sequence is TGTGCCAGTAGTATAGGAGGGGGTTCAAACATTCAGTACTTC. Residues: CASSIGGGSNIQYF.